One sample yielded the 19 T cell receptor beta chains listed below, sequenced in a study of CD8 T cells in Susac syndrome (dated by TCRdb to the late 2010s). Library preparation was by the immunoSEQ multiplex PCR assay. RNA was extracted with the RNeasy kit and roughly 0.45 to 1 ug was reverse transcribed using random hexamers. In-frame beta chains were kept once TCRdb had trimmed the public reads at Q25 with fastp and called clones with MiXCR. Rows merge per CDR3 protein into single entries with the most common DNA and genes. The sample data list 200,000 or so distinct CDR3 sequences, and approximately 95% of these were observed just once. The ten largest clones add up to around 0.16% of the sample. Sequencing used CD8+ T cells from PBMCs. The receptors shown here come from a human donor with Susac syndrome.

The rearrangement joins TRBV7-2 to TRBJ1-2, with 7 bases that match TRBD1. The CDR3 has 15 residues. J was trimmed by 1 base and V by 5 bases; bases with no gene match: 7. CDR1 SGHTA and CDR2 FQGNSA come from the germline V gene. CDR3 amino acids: CASSDGTAYNYGYTF. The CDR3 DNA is TGTGCCAGCAGCGATGGGACAGCTTATAACTATGGCTACACCTTC. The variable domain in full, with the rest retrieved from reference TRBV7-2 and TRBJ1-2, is GAGVSQSPSNKVTEKGKDVELRCDPISGHTALYWYRQSLGQGLEFLIYFQGNSAPDKSGLPSDRFSAERTGGSVSTLTIQRTQQEDSAVYLCASSDGTAYNYGYTFGSGTRLTVV.

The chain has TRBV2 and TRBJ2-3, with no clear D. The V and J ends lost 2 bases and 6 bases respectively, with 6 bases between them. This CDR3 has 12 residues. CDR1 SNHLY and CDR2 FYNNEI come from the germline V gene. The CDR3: CASSEKVDTQYF. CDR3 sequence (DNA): TGTGCCAGCAGTGAAAAGGTGGATACGCAGTATTTT.

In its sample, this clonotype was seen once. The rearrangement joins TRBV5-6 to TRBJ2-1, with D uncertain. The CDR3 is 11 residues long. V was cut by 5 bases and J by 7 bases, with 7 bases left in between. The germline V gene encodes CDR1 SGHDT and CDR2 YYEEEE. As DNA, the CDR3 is TGTGCCAGCAGAAGGGCGAATGAGCAGTTCTTC. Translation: CASRRANEQFF.

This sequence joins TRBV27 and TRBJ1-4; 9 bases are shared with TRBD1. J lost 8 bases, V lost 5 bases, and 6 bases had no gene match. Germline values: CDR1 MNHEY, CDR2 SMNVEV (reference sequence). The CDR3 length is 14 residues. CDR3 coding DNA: TGTGCCAGCAGTCCCGGGACAGGGATAGAAAAACTGTTTTTT. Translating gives CASSPGTGIEKLFF.

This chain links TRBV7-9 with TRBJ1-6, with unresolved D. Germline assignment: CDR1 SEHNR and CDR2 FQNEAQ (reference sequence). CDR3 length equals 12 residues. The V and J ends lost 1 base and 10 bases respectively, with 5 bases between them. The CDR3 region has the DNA TGTGCCAGCAGCTTAGACCCGTCACCCCTCCACTTT. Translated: CASSLDPSPLHF.

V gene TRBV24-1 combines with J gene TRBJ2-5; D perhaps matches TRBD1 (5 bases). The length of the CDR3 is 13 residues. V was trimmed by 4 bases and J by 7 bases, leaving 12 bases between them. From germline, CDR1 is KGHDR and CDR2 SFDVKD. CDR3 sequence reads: CATSDRERGTQYF. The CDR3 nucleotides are TGTGCCACCAGTGACAGGGAAAGGGGGACCCAGTACTTC.

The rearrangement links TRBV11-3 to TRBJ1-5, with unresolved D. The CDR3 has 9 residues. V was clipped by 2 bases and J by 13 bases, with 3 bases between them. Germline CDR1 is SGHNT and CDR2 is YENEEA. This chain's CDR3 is CASSLTQHF. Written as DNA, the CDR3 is TGTGCCAGCAGCTTAACTCAGCATTTT. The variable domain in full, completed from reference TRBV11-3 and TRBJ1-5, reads EAGVVQSPRYKIIEKKQPVAFWCNPISGHNTLYWYLQNLGQGPELLIRYENEEAVDDSQLPKDRFSAERLKGVDSTLKIQPAELGDSAVYLCASSLTQHFGDGTRLSIL.

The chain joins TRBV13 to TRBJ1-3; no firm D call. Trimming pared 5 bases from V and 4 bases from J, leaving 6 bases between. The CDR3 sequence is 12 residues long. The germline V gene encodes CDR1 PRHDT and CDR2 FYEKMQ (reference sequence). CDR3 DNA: TGTGCCAGCAGCCAACTGGGAAACACCATATATTTT. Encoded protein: CASSQLGNTIYF.

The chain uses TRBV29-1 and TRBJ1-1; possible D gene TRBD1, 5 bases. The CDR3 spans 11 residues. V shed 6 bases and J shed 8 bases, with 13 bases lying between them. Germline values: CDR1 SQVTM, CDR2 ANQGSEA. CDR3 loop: CSVARRGEAFF. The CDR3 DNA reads TGCAGCGTGGCCAGGCGGGGGGAAGCTTTCTTT.

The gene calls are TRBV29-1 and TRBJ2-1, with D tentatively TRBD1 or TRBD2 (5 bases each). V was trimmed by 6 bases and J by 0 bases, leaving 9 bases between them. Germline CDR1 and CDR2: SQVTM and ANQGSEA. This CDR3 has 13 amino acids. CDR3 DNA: TGCAGCGTGTGGGGGAGCTCCTACAATGAGCAGTTCTTC. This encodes CSVWGSSYNEQFF.

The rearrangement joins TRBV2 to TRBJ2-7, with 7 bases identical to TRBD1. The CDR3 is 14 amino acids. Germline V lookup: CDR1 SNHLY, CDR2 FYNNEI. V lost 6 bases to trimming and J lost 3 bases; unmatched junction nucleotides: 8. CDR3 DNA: TGTGCCAGCAGACAACAGGGGCCCTACTACGAGCAGTACTTC. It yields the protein CASRQQGPYYEQYF. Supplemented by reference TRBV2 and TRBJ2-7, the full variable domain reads EPEVTQTPSHQVTQMGQEVILRCVPISNHLYFYWYRQILGQKVEFLVSFYNNEISEKSEIFDDQFSVERPDGSNFTLKIRSTKLEDSAMYFCASRQQGPYYEQYFGPGTRLTVT.

In DNA form, the CDR3 reads TGTGCCAGCAGCTTGGGGGGAGAGGGTAGCACTGAAGCTTTCTTT. Protein: CASSLGGEGSTEAFF. This chain uses TRBV5-4 with TRBJ1-1, with no clear D. Deletions cut 0 bases from V and 4 bases from J, with 13 bases between. CDR3 length: 15 residues. Germline V CDR1 and CDR2: SGHNT, YYREEE (reference sequence). The variable domain in full, with the rest retrieved from reference TRBV5-4 and TRBJ1-1, is ETGVTQSPTHLIKTRGQQVTLRCSSQSGHNTVSWYQQALGQGPQFIFQYYREEENGRGNFPPRFSGLQFPNYSSELNVNALELDDSALYLCASSLGGEGSTEAFFGQGTRLTVV.

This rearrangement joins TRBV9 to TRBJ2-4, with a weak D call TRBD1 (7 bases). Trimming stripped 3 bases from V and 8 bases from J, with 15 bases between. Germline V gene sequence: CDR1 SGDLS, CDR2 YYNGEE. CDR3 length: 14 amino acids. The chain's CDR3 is CASSGQGEEYIQYF. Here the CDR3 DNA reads TGTGCCAGCAGCGGCCAGGGGGAGGAATACATTCAGTACTTC.

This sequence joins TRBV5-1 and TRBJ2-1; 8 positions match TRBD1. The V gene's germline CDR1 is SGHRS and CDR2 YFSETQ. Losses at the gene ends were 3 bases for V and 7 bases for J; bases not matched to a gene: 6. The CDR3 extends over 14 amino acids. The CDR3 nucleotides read TGCGCCAGCAGCTCCTGGACAGGGAGGAATGAGCAGTTCTTC. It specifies CASSSWTGRNEQFF. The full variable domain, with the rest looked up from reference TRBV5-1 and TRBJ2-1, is KAGVTQTPRYLIKTRGQQVTLSCSPISGHRSVSWYQQTPGQGLQFLFEYFSETQRNKGNFPGRFSGRQFSNSRSEMNVSTLELGDSALYLCASSSWTGRNEQFFGPGTRLTVL.

CDR3 in amino acids: CASSQRYLARASGNTIYF. As DNA, the CDR3 is TGCGCCAGCAGCCAACGTTACCTCGCTCGGGCCTCTGGAAACACCATATATTTT. This rearrangement joins TRBV4-1 to TRBJ1-3; D not certain. The germline V gene encodes CDR1 MGHRA and CDR2 YSYEKL. V was clipped by 2 bases and J by 0 bases, with 17 bases between them. CDR3 length: 18 amino acids.

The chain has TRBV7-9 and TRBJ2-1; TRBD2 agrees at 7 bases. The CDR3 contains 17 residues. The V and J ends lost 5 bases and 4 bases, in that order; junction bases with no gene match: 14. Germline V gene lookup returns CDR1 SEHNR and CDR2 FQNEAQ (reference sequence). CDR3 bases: TGTGCCAGCAGCCCAGTCAGGGCTAGCGGCAGATACAATGAGCAGTTCTTC. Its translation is CASSPVRASGRYNEQFF.

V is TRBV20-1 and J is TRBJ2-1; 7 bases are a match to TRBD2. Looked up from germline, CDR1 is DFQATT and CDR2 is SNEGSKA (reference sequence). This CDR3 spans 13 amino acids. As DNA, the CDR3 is TGCCATGCGGGGGAGGTCTCCTACAATGAGCAGTTCTTC. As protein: CHAGEVSYNEQFF.

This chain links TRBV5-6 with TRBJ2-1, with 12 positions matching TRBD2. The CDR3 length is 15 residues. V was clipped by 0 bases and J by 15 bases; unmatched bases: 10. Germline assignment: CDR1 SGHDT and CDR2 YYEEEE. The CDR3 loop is CASSLALAGGAGWFF. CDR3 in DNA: TGTGCCAGCAGCTTGGCCCTAGCGGGGGGGGCCGGATGGTTCTTC.

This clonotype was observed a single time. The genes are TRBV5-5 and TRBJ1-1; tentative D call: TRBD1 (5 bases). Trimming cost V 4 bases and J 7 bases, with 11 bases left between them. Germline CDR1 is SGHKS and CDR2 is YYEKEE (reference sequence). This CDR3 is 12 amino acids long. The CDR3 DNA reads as TGTGCCAGCAGCCCGGTGGGGGTTGAAGCTTTCTTT. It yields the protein CASSPVGVEAFF.